This is a list of T cell receptor beta chains from one sample in a study of blood T cells in healthy people across ages. Using its own MiXCR run on the 5' RACE reads, TCRdb lists one record per CDR3 protein. The table lists around 1,700,000 distinct CDR3 sequences, 28% of them singletons. Sequencing was carried out using blood. Every receptor here comes from a woman in her thirties in good health. CDR3s include the opening cysteine and the closing phenylalanine or tryptophan. Fields, in order: V gene, J gene, clone size, D gene, CDR3 protein, CDR3 DNA. A D gene is named only where the DNA matches it firmly. Clone size is not always given. Where it is, it says once, few, many or a class for expanded clones.

>TRBV18|TRBJ2-7|-|-
CASSPSAAYEQYF
TGTGCCAGCTCACCGTCGGCGGCCTACGAGCAGTACTTC
>TRBV3-1|TRBJ2-6|-|-
CASSQDDGAGANVLTF
TGTGCCAGCAGCCAAGATGACGGGGCTGGGGCCAACGTCCTGACTTTC
>TRBV6-1|TRBJ1-6|-|TRBD1
CASSDPPGTGWNSPLHF
TGTGCCAGCAGTGATCCCCCCGGGACAGGGTGGAATTCACCCCTCCACTTT
>TRBV9|TRBJ2-1|few|TRBD1
CASSAWDRAYNEQFF
TGTGCCAGCAGCGCGTGGGACAGGGCCTACAATGAGCAGTTCTTC
>TRBV24-1|TRBJ2-5|-|TRBD1
CATSDATGAQETQYF
TGTGCCACCAGTGATGCGACAGGGGCCCAAGAGACCCAGTACTTC
>TRBV5-4|TRBJ2-1|-|-
CASSLQAGADEQFF
TGTGCCAGCAGCTTGCAAGCCGGGGCTGATGAGCAGTTCTTC
>TRBV25-1|TRBJ2-3|-|-
CASSRGTGITDTLYF
TGTGCCAGCAGCAGAGGAACAGGGATTACAGATACGCTGTATTTT
>TRBV9|TRBJ1-1|-|-
CASSPTGGGDTEAFF
TGTGCCAGCAGCCCCACCGGGGGGGGAGATACTGAAGCTTTCTTT
>TRBV30|TRBJ2-2|-|-
CAWRLVGGPITGELFF
TGTGCCTGGAGGCTCGTCGGGGGGCCCATCACCGGGGAGCTGTTTTTT
>TRBV2|TRBJ1-1|few|-
CAGSPREVPTYSPEAFF
TGTGCCGGCAGCCCCAGGGAGGTCCCCACTTACTCCCCTGAAGCTTTCTTT
>TRBV11-2|TRBJ2-1|many|-
CASSLSLFMGTLNEQFF
TGTGCCAGCAGCTTATCTTTGTTCATGGGAACCCTGAATGAGCAGTTCTTC
>TRBV9|TRBJ2-6|few|-
CASSTGTTSSGANVLTF
TGTGCCAGCAGCACCGGGACCACCAGCTCTGGGGCCAACGTCCTGACTTTC
>TRBV6-5|TRBJ2-7|-|-
CASSSPPFYEQYF
TGTGCCAGCAGTTCACCTCCCTTCTACGAGCAGTACTTC
>TRBV20-1|TRBJ2-3|many|TRBD2
CSARDRLAASDTQYF
TGCAGTGCTAGAGATAGACTAGCGGCTTCAGATACGCAGTATTTT
>TRBV29-1|TRBJ2-7|-|-
CSVDRNSYEQYF
TGCAGCGTTGACAGAAACTCCTACGAGCAGTACTTC
>TRBV30|TRBJ2-2|-|TRBD1
CAWSVTGANTGELFF
TGTGCCTGGAGTGTAACAGGGGCGAACACCGGGGAGCTGTTTTTT
>TRBV5-1|TRBJ2-3|-|-
CASNLEVVFGLDTQYF
TGCGCCAGCAACTTGGAAGTGGTGTTCGGCTTGGATACGCAGTATTTT
>TRBV10-3|TRBJ2-3|few|TRBD2
CAISTSGGYSTDTQYF
TGTGCCATCAGTACTAGCGGGGGATATAGCACAGATACGCAGTATTTT
>TRBV20-1|TRBJ2-5|-|-
CSAQLLLEETQYF
TGCAGTGCTCAACTACTACTCGAAGAGACCCAGTACTTC
>TRBV9|TRBJ2-5|many|-
CASSGSGPGRRETQYF
TGTGCCAGCAGCGGATCTGGACCCGGTCGGCGGGAGACCCAGTACTTC
>TRBV3-1|TRBJ2-7|-|-
CASSQDVNSLSYGQYF
TGTGCCAGCAGCCAAGACGTGAACAGCTTGTCATACGGGCAGTACTTC
>TRBV5-6|TRBJ1-2|few|-
CASSLVSRANYGYTF
TGTGCCAGCAGCTTGGTTAGTAGAGCTAACTATGGCTACACCTTC
>TRBV20-1|TRBJ2-1|-|-
CSARGEGETYNEQFF
TGCAGTGCCCGAGGGGAGGGGGAGACCTACAATGAGCAGTTCTTC
>TRBV12-3/TRBV12-4|TRBJ2-7|many|-
CAGSLQASYEQYF
TGTGCCGGCAGTTTACAGGCGAGCTACGAGCAGTACTTC
>TRBV6-1|TRBJ1-2|few|-
CASSTDNFYGYTF
TGTGCCAGCAGTACCGACAACTTCTATGGCTACACCTTC
>TRBV20-1|TRBJ2-5|-|TRBD2
CSVTLAGEETQYF
TGCAGTGTCACACTAGCGGGAGAAGAGACCCAGTACTTC
>TRBV28|TRBJ2-7|-|-
CAGAVLSYEQYF
TGTGCCGGCGCCGTTCTAAGCTACGAGCAGTACTTC
>TRBV19|TRBJ1-2|-|TRBD1
CASSINRGLVDYGYTF
TGTGCCAGTAGTATTAACAGGGGGCTAGTCGACTATGGCTACACCTTC
>TRBV9|TRBJ2-5|-|-
CASSPLTDQETQYF
TGTGCCAGCAGCCCCCTAACGGATCAAGAGACCCAGTACTTC
>TRBV29-1|TRBJ2-3|few|-
CSVDGSTDTQYF
TGCAGCGTTGATGGAAGCACAGATACGCAGTATTTT
>TRBV5-1|TRBJ2-5|many|TRBD2
CASSLTSGKTQETQYF
TGCGCCAGCAGCTTGACTAGCGGGAAGACACAAGAGACCCAGTACTTC
>TRBV27|TRBJ2-7|many|-
CASSWASSYEQYF
TGTGCCAGCAGTTGGGCCAGTTCCTACGAGCAGTACTTC
>TRBV19|TRBJ2-6|-|-
CASSIVPDLSSGANVLTF
TGTGCCAGTAGTATAGTTCCGGACCTAAGCTCTGGGGCCAACGTCCTGACTTTC
>TRBV7-2|TRBJ2-3|-|TRBD2
CASSSRTSGRRADTQYF
TGTGCCAGCAGCTCTAGGACTAGCGGGAGAAGGGCAGATACGCAGTATTTT
>TRBV5-1|TRBJ2-5|few|-
CARGRCTFQETQYF
TGCGCCAGAGGAAGGTGCACTTTCCAAGAGACCCAGTACTTC
>TRBV18|TRBJ1-2|few|TRBD1
CASSPSGQNNGYTF
TGTGCCAGCTCACCCTCGGGACAGAATAATGGCTACACCTTC
>TRBV7-3|TRBJ2-1|-|-
CASSPEGGQNNEQFF
TGTGCCAGCAGCCCAGAGGGGGGGCAAAACAATGAGCAGTTCTTC
>TRBV6-2/TRBV6-3|TRBJ1-2|few|TRBD1
CASGRTGEDGYTF
TGTGCCAGCGGACGAACAGGGGAGGATGGCTACACCTTC
>TRBV5-1|TRBJ2-7|-|TRBD2
CASSASGLAGAYEQYF
TGCGCCAGCAGCGCCTCAGGACTAGCGGGAGCCTACGAGCAGTACTTC
>TRBV14|TRBJ2-1|-|TRBD1
CASSQDSWDRRSNEQFF
TGTGCCAGCAGCCAAGATAGTTGGGACAGGCGAAGCAATGAGCAGTTCTTC
>TRBV28|TRBJ2-5|-|-
CASSLSQEETQYF
TGTGCCAGCAGTTTATCCCAGGAGGAGACCCAGTACTTC
>TRBV7-6|TRBJ1-6|many|-
CASSFRSSYNSPLHF
TGTGCCAGCAGCTTCCGGAGCTCCTATAATTCACCCCTCCACTTT
>TRBV29-1|TRBJ1-2|-|-
CSVKNEGSYGYTF
TGCAGCGTCAAAAATGAGGGAAGCTATGGCTACACCTTC
>TRBV9|TRBJ2-3|few|-
CASSGDSLGGTQYF
TGTGCCAGCAGCGGGGACTCCCTCGGAGGTACGCAGTATTTT
>TRBV10-1|TRBJ2-5|few|TRBD2
CASSMASGSSLQETQYF
TGCGCCAGCAGTATGGCTAGCGGGTCTAGTTTACAAGAGACCCAGTACTTC
>TRBV7-2|TRBJ2-7|-|-
CASLGSGYEQYF
TGTGCCAGCTTAGGTTCTGGGTACGAGCAGTACTTC
>TRBV5-1|TRBJ2-7|-|-
CASSFTTPIEQYF
TGCGCCAGCAGCTTTACGACTCCCATCGAGCAGTACTTC
>TRBV4-1|TRBJ2-1|many|TRBD2
CASSQWGSGGPYNEQFF
TGCGCCAGCAGCCAATGGGGTAGCGGGGGACCCTACAATGAGCAGTTCTTC